The sequence of this T cell receptor (beta chain) was determined in a study of CD8 T cells in ankylosing spondylitis. Study results and caveats: A TCR beta motif of about eight highly homologous variants seemed to mark ankylosing spondylitis blood. From matched ankylosing spondylitis synovial fluid, disease-linked clones were reportedly recovered at significantly enriched levels. Earlier literature documents some of the motif variants in reactive arthritis synovial fluid and blood. Clones linked with disease were CD8+ and fairly uncommon in the peripheral blood.

Many counts were recorded for this clonotype. Its target is not known. Germline lookup yields CDR1 SGHVS and CDR2 FNYEAQ. Trimming cost V 5 bases and J 4 bases, with 10 bases left between them. This CDR3 is 13 amino acids long. Molecular-barcoded quantitative 5'-RACE produced these TCR beta libraries. A single record per CDR3 protein comes from TCRdb applying MiXCR to the 5' RACE reads. The sample lists about 390,000 distinct CDR3 sequences; about a fifth were seen once. The origin of this receptor is a male donor with ankylosing spondylitis. The sample consisted of blood, either unsorted or a sorted T cell fraction (not recorded which). The chain has TRBV7-6 and TRBJ2-3; weak D call: TRBD2 (5 bases). CDR3 DNA sequence: TGTGCCAGCAGCGGGAGCGTCGCAGATACGCAGTATTTT. This sequence encodes CASSGSVADTQYF.